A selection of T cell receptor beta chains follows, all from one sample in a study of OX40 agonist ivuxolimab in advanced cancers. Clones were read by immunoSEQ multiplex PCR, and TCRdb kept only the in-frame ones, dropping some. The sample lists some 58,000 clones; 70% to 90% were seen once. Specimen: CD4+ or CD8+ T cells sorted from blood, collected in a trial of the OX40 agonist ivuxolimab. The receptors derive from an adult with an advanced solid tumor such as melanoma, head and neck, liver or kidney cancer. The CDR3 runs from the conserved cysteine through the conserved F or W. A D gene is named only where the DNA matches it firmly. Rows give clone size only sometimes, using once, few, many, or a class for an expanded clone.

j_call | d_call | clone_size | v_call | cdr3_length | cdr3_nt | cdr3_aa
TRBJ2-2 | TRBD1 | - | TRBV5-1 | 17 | TGCGCCAGCAATTCTGGCCAAACAGGGGCGAACACCGGGGAGCTGTTTTTT | CASNSGQTGANTGELFF
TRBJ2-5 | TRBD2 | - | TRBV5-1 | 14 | TGCGCCAGCAGCCGAAGCGGGAGTCAAGAGACCCAGTACTTC | CASSRSGSQETQYF
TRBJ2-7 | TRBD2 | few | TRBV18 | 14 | TGTGCCAGCTCACCAACTAGCGGGCCCCGGGAGCAGTACTTC | CASSPTSGPREQYF
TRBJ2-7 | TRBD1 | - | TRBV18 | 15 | TGTGCCAGCTCACCGGTTAGGGACAGGGAGGTCAAGCAGTACTTC | CASSPVRDREVKQYF
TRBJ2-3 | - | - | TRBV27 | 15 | TGTGCCAGCAGTTGGGCAGGGTGGATCACAGATACGCAGTATTTT | CASSWAGWITDTQYF
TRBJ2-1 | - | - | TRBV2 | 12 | TGTGCCAGCAGTGAAAGGGAAGGTGAGCAGTTCTTC | CASSEREGEQFF
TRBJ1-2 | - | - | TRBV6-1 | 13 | TGTGCCTGCGCGCCCGCGCCAGGGGAGGGCTACACCTTC | CACAPAPGEGYTF
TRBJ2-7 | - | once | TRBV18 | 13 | TGTGCCAGCTCACCACCGACGGGAGACGAGCAGTACTTC | CASSPPTGDEQYF
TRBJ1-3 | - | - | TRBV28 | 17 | TGTGCCAGCAGTTTAAACCAGGGTAGCCGGTCTGGAAACACCATATATTTT | CASSLNQGSRSGNTIYF
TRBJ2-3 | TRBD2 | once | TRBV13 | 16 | TGTGCCAGCAGCCGCGGGAGAAGCGCTAGCACAGATACGCAGTATTTT | CASSRGRSASTDTQYF
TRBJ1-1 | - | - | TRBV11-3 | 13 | TGTGCCAGCAGCTTAGAGGATCTCACTGAAGCTTTCTTT | CASSLEDLTEAFF
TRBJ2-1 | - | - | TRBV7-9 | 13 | TGTGCCAGCACCCGGGGAAGAGAGGCTGAGCAGTTCTTC | CASTRGREAEQFF
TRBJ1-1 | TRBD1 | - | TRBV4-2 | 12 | TGTGCCAGCAGCTTGGACAGGGGACGAGCTTTCTTT | CASSLDRGRAFF
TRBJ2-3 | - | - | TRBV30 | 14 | TGTGCCTGGCACAGGCTTTGGGGCACAGATACGCAGTATTTT | CAWHRLWGTDTQYF
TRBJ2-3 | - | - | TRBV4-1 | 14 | TGCGCCAGCAGCCAAGAATGGCGGAAAGATACGCAGTATTTT | CASSQEWRKDTQYF
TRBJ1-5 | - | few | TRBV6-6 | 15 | TGTGCCAGCATCGGGACCGGGAGGGGAAATCAGCCCCAGCATTTT | CASIGTGRGNQPQHF
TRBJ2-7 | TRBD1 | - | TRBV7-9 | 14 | TGTGCCAGCAGCTTAGGGACAGGGTCCTACGAGCAGTACTTC | CASSLGTGSYEQYF
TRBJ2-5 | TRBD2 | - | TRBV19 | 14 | TGTGCCAGTAGTATACGTCTAGCGGAAGAGACCCAGTACTTC | CASSIRLAEETQYF
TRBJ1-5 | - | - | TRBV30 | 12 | TGTGCCTCGGCGAGGGGGAATCAGCCCCAGCATTTT | CASARGNQPQHF
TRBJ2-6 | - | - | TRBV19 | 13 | TGTGCCAGTAGTGTCTCTGGGGCCAACGTCCTGACTTTC | CASSVSGANVLTF
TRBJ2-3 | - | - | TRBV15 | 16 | TGTGCCACCAGCAGAGTGGGCGGGACTAGCACAGATACGCAGTATTTT | CATSRVGGTSTDTQYF
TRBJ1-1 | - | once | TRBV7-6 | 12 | TGTGCCAGCAGCTCTACAGGAGCAGAAGCTTTCTTT | CASSSTGAEAFF
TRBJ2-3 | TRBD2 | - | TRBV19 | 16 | TGTGCCAGTAGCACGACTAGCGGGAGTGAGACAGATACGCAGTATTTT | CASSTTSGSETDTQYF
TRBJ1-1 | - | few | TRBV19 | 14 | TGTGCCAGTAGTATGCTTGGGTTTGCCACTGAAGCTTTCTTT | CASSMLGFATEAFF
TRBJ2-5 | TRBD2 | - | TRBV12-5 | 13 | TGTGCTAGTGGTCCTAGCGGGAGTGAGACCCAGTACTTC | CASGPSGSETQYF
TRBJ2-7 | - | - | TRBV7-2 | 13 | TGTGCCAGCAGCTTGAACTTTATCTACGAGCAGTACTTC | CASSLNFIYEQYF
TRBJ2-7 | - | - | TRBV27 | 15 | TGTGCCAGCAGTTTAAACGGGGTGACGTCCTACGAGCAGTACTTC | CASSLNGVTSYEQYF
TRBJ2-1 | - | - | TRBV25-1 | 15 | TGTGCCAGCAGTGAAGGCGCCAGGACGGACAATGAGCAGTTCTTC | CASSEGARTDNEQFF
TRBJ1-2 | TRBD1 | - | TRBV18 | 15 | TGTGCCAGCTCGCCGAGGGGGACAGGCAACTATGGCTACACCTTC | CASSPRGTGNYGYTF
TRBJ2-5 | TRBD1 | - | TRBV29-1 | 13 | TGCAGCGTTGGTATAGGGGGCACGGAGACCCAGTACTTC | CSVGIGGTETQYF
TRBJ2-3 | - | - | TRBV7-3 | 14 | TGTGCCAGCAGCTTAAATTTGGTAGTCGATACGCAGTATTTT | CASSLNLVVDTQYF
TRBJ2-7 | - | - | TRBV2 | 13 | TGTGCCAGCAGTGAGGGGCGCGGGACGTCCCGTAGATTC | CASSEGRGTSRRF
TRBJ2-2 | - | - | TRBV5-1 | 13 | TGCGCCAGCGGGGAACCGAACACCGGGGAGCTGTTTTTT | CASGEPNTGELFF
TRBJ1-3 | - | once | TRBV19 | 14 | TGTGCCAGTACCAACGGGGGCGATGGAAACACCATATATTTT | CASTNGGDGNTIYF
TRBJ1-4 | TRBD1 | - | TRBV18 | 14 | TGTGCCAGCTCCCCAACAGGGGTCAGCGAAAAACTGTTTTTT | CASSPTGVSEKLFF
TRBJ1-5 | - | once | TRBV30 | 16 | TGTGCCTGGAGTGTAGGGGTGCCGACTTACAATCAGCCCCAGCATTTT | CAWSVGVPTYNQPQHF
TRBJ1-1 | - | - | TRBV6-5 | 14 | TGTGCCAGCAGTTACGGGGGGGTTAGCACTGAAGCTTTCTTT | CASSYGGVSTEAFF
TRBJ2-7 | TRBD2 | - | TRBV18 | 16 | TGTGCCAGCTCACCACGGGCTAGCGGCGCATCCTACGAGCAGTACTTC | CASSPRASGASYEQYF
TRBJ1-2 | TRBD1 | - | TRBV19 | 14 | TGTGCCACCCTGGACAGGGCACTGAGCTATGGCTACACCTTC | CATLDRALSYGYTF
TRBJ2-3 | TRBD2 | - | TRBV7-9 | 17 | TGTGCCAGCAGCTTTGTCGGGACTAGCGGGAGTGCAGATACGCAGTATTTT | CASSFVGTSGSADTQYF
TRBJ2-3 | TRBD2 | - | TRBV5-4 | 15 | TGTGCCAGCAGCTTTGGCGGGAGCAGCACAGATACGCAGTATTTT | CASSFGGSSTDTQYF
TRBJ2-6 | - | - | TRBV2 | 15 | TGTGCCAGCAGTGAGCAGGGACGTGAGGCCAACGTCCTGACTTTC | CASSEQGREANVLTF
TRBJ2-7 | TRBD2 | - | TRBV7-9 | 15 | TGTGCCAGCAGCTTCGGCGGGAGGGCGTCCTACGAGCAGTACTTC | CASSFGGRASYEQYF
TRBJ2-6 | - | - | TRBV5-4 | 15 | TGTGCCAGCAGTCTAACAGGGTCTGGGGCCAACGTCCTGACTTTC | CASSLTGSGANVLTF
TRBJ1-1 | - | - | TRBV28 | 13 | TGTGCCAGCAGCCCACAGGGTTTTACTGAAGCTTTCTTT | CASSPQGFTEAFF
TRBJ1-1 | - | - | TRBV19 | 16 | TGTGCCAGTAGTATAGGCGGGGGGGGTAGATACACTGAAGCTTTCTTT | CASSIGGGGRYTEAFF
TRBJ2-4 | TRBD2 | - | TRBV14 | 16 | TGTGCCAGCAGCCAAAGAGCGGGAGTTCCCAAAAACATTCAGTACTTC | CASSQRAGVPKNIQYF
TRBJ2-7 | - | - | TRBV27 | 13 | TGTGCCAGCAGAATCCCTGGGGCTCTCGAGCAGTACTTC | CASRIPGALEQYF